The 20 T cell receptor beta chains presented below share a single source sample, sequenced in a study of CD8 T cells in Susac syndrome. Random hexamers primed reverse transcription of about 0.5 to 1 ug RNA. MiXCR, run by TCRdb on the immunoSEQ multiplex PCR reads, gives a single entry per CDR3 protein. This table has more than 110,000 distinct CDR3 sequences, approximately 95% appearing once. The sequencing input was CD4+ T cells from PBMCs. Receptor source: a human donor with Susac syndrome.

This clonotype was seen more than once but under ten times. The J gene is TRBJ2-7, the V gene TRBV30; D remains unclear. The V and J ends lost 1 base and 7 bases respectively, with 11 bases between them. This CDR3 is 12 amino acids long. Per the germline V gene, CDR1 is GTSNPN and CDR2 is SVGIG (reference sequence). For the CDR3, the DNA is TGTGCCTGGAGTGCAACCTCGGTGGAGCAGTACTTC. This translates into CAWSATSVEQYF.

The chain combines TRBV7-8 with TRBJ1-1, with a tentative D call TRBD1 (6 bases). The CDR3 is 11 residues long. V was clipped by 5 bases and J by 8 bases, with 9 bases between them. CDR1 and CDR2 (germline): SGHVS, FQNEAQ. The CDR3 here is CASSPQGEAFF. CDR3 in DNA: TGTGCCAGCAGCCCCCAGGGGGAAGCTTTCTTT.

V and J are TRBV20-1 and TRBJ2-7; a weak D match, TRBD2 (5 bases). Trimming pared 3 bases from V and 0 bases from J, leaving 12 bases between. This CDR3 has 14 amino acids. Per germline, CDR1 DFQATT and CDR2 SNEGSKA (reference sequence). CDR3 nucleotide sequence: TGCAGTGCTAGGATGAGGGCCCGCTCCTACGAGCAGTACTTC. Translating gives CSARMRARSYEQYF.

CDR3 in DNA: TGTGCCAGCAGCTTAGGAAATCTATACAATGAGCAGTTCTTC. Translation: CASSLGNLYNEQFF. This chain connects TRBV7-2 to TRBJ2-1; D call uncertain. V was pared by 1 base and J by 4 bases, with 8 bases between. CDR1 is SGHTA, CDR2 FQGNSA, per germline. This CDR3 spans 14 amino acids.

The gene calls are TRBV5-1 and TRBJ2-3, with D tentatively TRBD2 (6 bases). V lost 6 bases and J 3 bases, leaving 17 bases between the germline ends. From germline, CDR1 is SGHRS and CDR2 YFSETQ. The CDR3 runs to 15 residues. CDR3 in amino acids: CASTSTGERTDTQYF. CDR3 in DNA: TGCGCCAGCACCTCGACGGGAGAGAGGACAGATACGCAGTATTTT.

Here the CDR3 reads CSASRGVAGGGETQYF. DNA of the CDR3: TGCAGTGCTAGCCGGGGGGTGGCGGGAGGAGGAGAGACCCAGTACTTC. The rearrangement uses TRBV20-1 and TRBJ2-5; 8 nucleotides align to TRBD2. Germline lookup yields CDR1 DFQATT and CDR2 SNEGSKA (reference sequence). The ends lost 3 bases at V and 4 bases at J; junction bases unmatched: 13. The CDR3 is 16 amino acids.

This chain links TRBV18 with TRBJ2-2, with D perhaps matching TRBD2 (5 bases). From germline, CDR1 is KGHSH and CDR2 LQKENI. This CDR3 spans 16 amino acids. V lost 2 bases, J lost 0 bases, and 10 bases lay in between. CDR3 region: CASSPYRGPNTGELFF. CDR3 DNA sequence: TGTGCCAGCTCACCATACCGGGGTCCGAACACCGGGGAGCTGTTTTTT. Full variable domain (remainder filled in from reference TRBV18 and TRBJ2-2): NAGVMQNPRHLVRRRGQEARLRCSPMKGHSHVYWYRQLPEEGLKFMVYLQKENIIDESGMPKERFSAEFPKEGPSILRIQQVVRGDSAAYFCASSPYRGPNTGELFFGEGSRLTVL.

The DNA for the CDR3 is TGTGCCAGCAGGCAGGACAGGACCGGGGAGCTGTTTTTT. Amino acids: CASRQDRTGELFF. The chain couples TRBV2 to TRBJ2-2; 7 positions agree with TRBD1. With 6 bases clipped from V and 5 bases from J, the junction kept 3 bases outside the gene matches. This CDR3 is built from 13 residues. Germline loops: CDR1 SNHLY, CDR2 FYNNEI.

CDR3 nucleotides: TGCAGTGCTGTCGGGCAGGGGGCTTACGAGCAGTACTTC. Translated, it gives CSAVGQGAYEQYF. J is TRBJ2-7 and V is TRBV20-1, with 8 nucleotides matching TRBD1. Germline loops: CDR1 DFQATT, CDR2 SNEGSKA (reference sequence). This CDR3 has 13 amino acids. V was pared by 5 bases and J by 4 bases, with 7 bases of the junction left unmatched.

The CDR3 DNA reads as TGTGCCAGCAGTTTAGCAGGCCTCCACGAGCAGTACTTC. This translates into CASSLAGLHEQYF. The rearrangement links TRBV12-3 or TRBV12-4 to TRBJ2-7; D uncertain. The CDR3 is 13 residues long. The V end lost 0 bases, the J end lost 5 bases, and 8 bases lay between the germline ends.

This clonotype was observed once. Written as DNA, the CDR3 is TGTGCCAGCAGCTGGTTGCGGGCCGGACAGGGAAGCACAGATACGCAGTATTTT. Translating gives CASSWLRAGQGSTDTQYF. The chain uses TRBV7-2 and TRBJ2-3; 8 positions match TRBD1. CDR1 is SGHTA and CDR2 is FQGNSA in the germline V gene. Trimming cost V 4 bases and J 0 bases; bases outside gene matches: 12. The CDR3 is 18 amino acids. The whole variable domain, filled in from reference TRBV7-2 and TRBJ2-3, reads GAGVSQSPSNKVTEKGKDVELRCDPISGHTALYWYRQSLGQGLEFLIYFQGNSAPDKSGLPSDRFSAERTGGSVSTLTIQRTQQEDSAVYLCASSWLRAGQGSTDTQYFGPGTRLTVL.

The chain combines TRBV19 with TRBJ2-1; unclear D gene. V was shortened by 7 bases and J by 10 bases, with 17 bases between the two germline ends. Germline V CDR1 and CDR2: LNHDA, SQIVND (reference sequence). The CDR3 contains 13 residues. The CDR3 is CASTIPPGREQFF. In DNA, the CDR3 is TGTGCCAGTACCATCCCGCCCGGACGCGAGCAGTTCTTC.

The chain has TRBV7-9 and TRBJ2-6; no clear D gene. Germline V gene lookup returns CDR1 SEHNR and CDR2 FQNEAQ (reference sequence). CDR3 size: 17 residues. V was pared by 2 bases and J by 0 bases, with 11 bases between. Here the CDR3 reads CASSLILHTSGANVLTF. The CDR3 coding sequence is TGTGCCAGCAGCTTAATTTTGCATACCTCTGGGGCCAACGTCCTGACTTTC.

The chain joins TRBV25-1 to TRBJ2-1, with unresolved D. The CDR3 runs 13 residues. Trimming stripped 4 bases from V and 1 base from J, with 5 bases between. Germline assignment: CDR1 MGHDK and CDR2 SYGVNS. In DNA form, the CDR3 reads TGTGCCAGCAGTGCCCTTTCCTACAATGAGCAGTTCTTC. It codes for CASSALSYNEQFF. The full variable domain, in which reference TRBV25-1 and TRBJ2-1 provide the parts outside the CDR3, is EADIYQTPRYLVIGTGKKITLECSQTMGHDKMYWYQQDPGMELHLIHYSYGVNSTEKGDLSSESTVSRIRTEHFPLTLESARPSHTSQYLCASSALSYNEQFFGPGTRLTVL.

This sequence joins TRBV20-1 and TRBJ2-5; no reliable D call. Germline CDR1 and CDR2: DFQATT and SNEGSKA (reference sequence). This CDR3 has 11 residues. CDR3 sequence: CPQRLEETQYF. The CDR3 DNA reads as TGCCCCCAAAGGCTCGAAGAGACCCAGTACTTC.

The genes are TRBV9 and TRBJ2-3; 7 nucleotides align to TRBD1. The CDR3 runs 13 residues. CDR1 is SGDLS, CDR2 YYNGEE, per germline. The trim removed 4 bases at V and 12 bases at J, leaving 11 bases unmatched. DNA of the CDR3: TGTGCCAGCAGCCCACTCGGACAGGCCACCCAGTATTTT. Translation: CASSPLGQATQYF.

The chain is built from TRBV28 and TRBJ2-7; no reliable D call. Germline CDR1 is MDHEN and CDR2 is SYDVKM. Between the trimmed V and J ends, which lost 3 bases and 0 bases, there was a span of 9 bases. CDR3 length equals 14 residues. The CDR3 loop reads CASSLYQSSYEQYF. In DNA form, the CDR3 reads TGTGCCAGCAGTTTGTATCAGAGCTCCTACGAGCAGTACTTC.

V gene TRBV10-3 combines with J gene TRBJ2-1; D may be TRBD1 (6 bases). V lost 4 bases to trimming and J lost 3 bases, with 19 bases between them. Germline V gives CDR1 ENHRY, CDR2 SYGVKD. The CDR3 has 17 residues. The CDR3 reads CAISGTEKGVVYNEQFF. The DNA of the CDR3 is TGTGCCATCAGTGGGACAGAAAAAGGGGTTGTCTACAATGAGCAGTTCTTC.

The chain combines TRBV4-2 with TRBJ2-3; 15 nucleotides align to TRBD2. In germline, CDR1 is LGHNA, CDR2 YNFKEQ. The CDR3 spans 16 residues. V shed 4 bases and J 5 bases; nucleotides not matched to a gene: 4. Here the CDR3 reads CASSPRTSGRVDTQYF. In DNA, the CDR3 is TGTGCCAGCAGCCCTCGGACTAGCGGGAGGGTAGATACGCAGTATTTT.

This chain links TRBV9 with TRBJ2-5, with D unclear. The germline V gene has CDR1 SGDLS and CDR2 YYNGEE. V was clipped by 3 bases and J by 5 bases, with 8 bases between them. This CDR3 has 12 residues. CDR3: CASSAPEETQYF. The CDR3 nucleotides are TGTGCCAGCAGCGCCCCCGAGGAGACCCAGTACTTC.